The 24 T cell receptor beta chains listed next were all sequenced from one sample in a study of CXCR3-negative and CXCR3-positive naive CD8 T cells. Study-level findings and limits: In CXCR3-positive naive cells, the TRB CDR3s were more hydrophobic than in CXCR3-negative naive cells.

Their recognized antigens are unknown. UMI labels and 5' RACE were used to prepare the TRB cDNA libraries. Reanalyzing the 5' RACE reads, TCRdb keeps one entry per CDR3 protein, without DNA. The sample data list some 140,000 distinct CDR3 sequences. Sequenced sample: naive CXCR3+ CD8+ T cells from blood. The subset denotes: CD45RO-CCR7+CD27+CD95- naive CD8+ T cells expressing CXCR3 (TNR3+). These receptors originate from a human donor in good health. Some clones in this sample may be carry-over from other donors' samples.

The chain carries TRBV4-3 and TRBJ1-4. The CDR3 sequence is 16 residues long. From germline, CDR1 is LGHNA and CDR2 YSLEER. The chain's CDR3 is CASSLGRGAGNEKLFF.

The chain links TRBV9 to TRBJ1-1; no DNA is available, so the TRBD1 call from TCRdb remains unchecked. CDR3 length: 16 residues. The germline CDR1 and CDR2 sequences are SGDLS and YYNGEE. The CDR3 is CASSVRDRVLVTEAFF. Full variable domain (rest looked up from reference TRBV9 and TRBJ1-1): DSGVTQTPKHLITATGQRVTLRCSPRSGDLSVYWYQQSLDQGLQFLIQYYNGEERAKGNILERFSAQQFPDLHSELNLSSLELGDSALYFCASSVRDRVLVTEAFFGQGTRLTVV.

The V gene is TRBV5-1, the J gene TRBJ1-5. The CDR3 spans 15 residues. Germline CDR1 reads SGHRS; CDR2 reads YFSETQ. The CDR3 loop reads CASSLSRGYNQPQHF.

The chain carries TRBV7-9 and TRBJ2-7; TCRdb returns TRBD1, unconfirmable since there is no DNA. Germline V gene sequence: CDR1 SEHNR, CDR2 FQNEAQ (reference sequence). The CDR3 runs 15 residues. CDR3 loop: CASSSSQGASDEQYF.

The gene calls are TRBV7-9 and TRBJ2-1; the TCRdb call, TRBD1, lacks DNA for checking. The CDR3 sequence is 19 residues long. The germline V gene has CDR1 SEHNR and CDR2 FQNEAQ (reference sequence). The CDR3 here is CASSSRDRIAEGSTNEQFF. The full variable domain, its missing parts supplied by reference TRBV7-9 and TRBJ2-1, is DTGVSQNPRHKITKRGQNVTFRCDPISEHNRLYWYRQTLGQGPEFLTYFQNEAQLEKSRLLSDRFSAERPKGSFSTLEIQRTEQGDSAMYLCASSSRDRIAEGSTNEQFFGPGTRLTVL.

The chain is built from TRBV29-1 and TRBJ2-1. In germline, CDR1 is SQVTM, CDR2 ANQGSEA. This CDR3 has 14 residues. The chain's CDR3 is CSGFSESSYNEQFF.

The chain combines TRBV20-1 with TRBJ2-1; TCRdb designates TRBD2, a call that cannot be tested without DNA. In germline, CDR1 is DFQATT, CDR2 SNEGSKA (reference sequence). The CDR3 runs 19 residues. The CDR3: CSARGFTEAAGGAYNERFF.

CDR3 loop: CSVMQGTSYEQYF. The V and J genes are TRBV29-1 and TRBJ2-7; TCRdb proposes TRBD1, but this gene call is untestable without DNA. Germline CDR1 reads SQVTM; CDR2 reads ANQGSEA. The CDR3 has 13 amino acids.

CDR3 amino acids: CASSGTGSAGELFF. The V call is TRBV7-6, the J call TRBJ2-2; the TCRdb D gene call, TRBD1, has no DNA to confirm it. CDR1 is SGHVS and CDR2 is FNYEAQ in the germline V gene. The CDR3 length is 14 residues.

This CDR3 is CSARGGGLAEQFF. The genes are TRBV20-1 and TRBJ2-1; TCRdb's D call, TRBD1, is unchecked because there is no DNA. The CDR3 has 13 residues. Germline assignment: CDR1 DFQATT and CDR2 SNEGSKA (reference sequence).

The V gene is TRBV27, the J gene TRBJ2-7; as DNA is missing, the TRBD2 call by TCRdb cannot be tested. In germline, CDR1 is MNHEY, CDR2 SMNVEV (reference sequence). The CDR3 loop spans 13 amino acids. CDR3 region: CASSMGLGYEKYF.

The CDR3 protein is CSVEHPAGEGTNYGYTF. This chain uses TRBV29-1 with TRBJ1-2. Germline V CDR1 and CDR2: SQVTM, ANQGSEA. The CDR3 contains 17 residues.

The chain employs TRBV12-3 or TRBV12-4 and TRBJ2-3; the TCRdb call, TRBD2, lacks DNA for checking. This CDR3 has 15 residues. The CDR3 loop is CASSSGTSDVDTQYF.

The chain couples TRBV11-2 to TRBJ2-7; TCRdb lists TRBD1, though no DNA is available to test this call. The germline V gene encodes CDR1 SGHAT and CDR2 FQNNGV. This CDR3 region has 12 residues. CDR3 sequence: CASSLLGDEQNF.

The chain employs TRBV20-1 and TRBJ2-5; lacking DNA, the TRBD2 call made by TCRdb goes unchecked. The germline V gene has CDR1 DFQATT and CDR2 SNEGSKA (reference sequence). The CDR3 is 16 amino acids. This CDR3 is CSAPLEGLGPWETQYF.

CDR3 in amino acids: CASSPDGMVGDTQYF. The chain recombines TRBV3-1 with TRBJ2-3; absent DNA, TCRdb's TRBD2 call cannot be checked. This CDR3 has 15 residues. Germline CDR1 and CDR2: LGHDT and YNNKEL (reference sequence).

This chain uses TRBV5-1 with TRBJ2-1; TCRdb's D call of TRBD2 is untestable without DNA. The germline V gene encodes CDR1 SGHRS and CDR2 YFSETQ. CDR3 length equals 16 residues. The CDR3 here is CASSFPRETFSNEQFF.

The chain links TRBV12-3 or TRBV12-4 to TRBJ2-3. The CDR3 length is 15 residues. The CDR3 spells CASSLSQDHTDTQYF.

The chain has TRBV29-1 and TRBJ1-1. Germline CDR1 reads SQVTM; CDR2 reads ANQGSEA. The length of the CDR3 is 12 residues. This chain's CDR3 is CSVQGLVTEAFF. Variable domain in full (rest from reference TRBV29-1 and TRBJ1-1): SAVISQKPSRDICQRGTSLTIQCQVDSQVTMMFWYRQQPGQSLTLIATANQGSEATYESGFVIDKFPISRPNLTFSTLTVSNMSPEDSSIYLCSVQGLVTEAFFGQGTRLTVV.

The CDR3 region is CASSRTGWETQYF. The chain couples TRBV18 to TRBJ2-5. The CDR3 consists of 13 residues. From germline, CDR1 is KGHSH and CDR2 LQKENI.

CDR3 in amino acids: CASSLYGGTFIEQYF. The chain uses TRBV5-1 and TRBJ2-7; TCRdb outputs TRBD1, but without DNA this stays unchecked. The CDR3 length is 15 residues. Looked up from germline, CDR1 is SGHRS and CDR2 is YFSETQ.

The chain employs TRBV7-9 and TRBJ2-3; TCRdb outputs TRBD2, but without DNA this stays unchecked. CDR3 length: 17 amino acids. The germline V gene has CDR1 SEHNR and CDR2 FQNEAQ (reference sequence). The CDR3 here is CASSSDLGLADTDTQYF.

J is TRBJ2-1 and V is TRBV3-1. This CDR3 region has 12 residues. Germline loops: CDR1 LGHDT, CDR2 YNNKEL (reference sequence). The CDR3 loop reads CASGSSYNEQFF.

Here the CDR3 reads CASSSLRGAGGELFF. The rearrangement joins TRBV28 to TRBJ2-2; TCRdb outputs TRBD1, but without DNA this stays unchecked. The CDR3 runs 15 residues. Germline lookup yields CDR1 MDHEN and CDR2 SYDVKM.